These T cell receptor beta chains were read from a single sample in a study of cytomegalovirus exposure and HLA in healthy donors. This table comes from immunoSEQ multiplex PCR, and its TCRdb copy is limited to in-frame clones, with some not included. The table has a few hundred thousand clones, 65% to 85% seen once. Sequenced material: PBMCs. These receptor sequences come from a female donor in good health and CMV-seronegative. The CDR3 runs from the conserved cysteine through the conserved F or W. Each record gives: J gene, V gene, CDR3 protein.

J gene: TRBJ2-1; V gene: TRBV19; CDR3 protein: CASSATGTAHYNEQFF
J gene: TRBJ2-1; V gene: TRBV19; CDR3 protein: CASSMSASGNNEQFF
J gene: TRBJ1-2; V gene: TRBV19; CDR3 protein: CALKGVGYGYTF
J gene: TRBJ1-4; V gene: TRBV7-9; CDR3 protein: CSSSLGRGEEKLFF
J gene: TRBJ1-1; V gene: TRBV2; CDR3 protein: CASTPKGQARAFF
J gene: TRBJ1-2; V gene: TRBV18; CDR3 protein: CASSPTIGDYGYTF
J gene: TRBJ1-5; V gene: TRBV30; CDR3 protein: CAWTGTGKNQPQHF
J gene: TRBJ2-7; V gene: TRBV10-1; CDR3 protein: CASSENSGREYEQYF
J gene: TRBJ2-3; V gene: TRBV4-2; CDR3 protein: CASSQEGSGRGTGGTQYF
J gene: TRBJ2-3; V gene: TRBV20-1; CDR3 protein: CSARDTYTQYF
J gene: TRBJ2-7; V gene: TRBV7-9; CDR3 protein: CASSQTAGRLSTYEQYF
J gene: TRBJ2-7; V gene: TRBV27; CDR3 protein: CATSDFGQGKEQYF
J gene: TRBJ2-7; V gene: TRBV5-1; CDR3 protein: CASSLEREVHEQYF
J gene: TRBJ2-1; V gene: TRBV27; CDR3 protein: CASSPLAGGPINEQFF
J gene: TRBJ2-7; V gene: TRBV27; CDR3 protein: CASSYKASETYEQYF
J gene: TRBJ1-1; V gene: TRBV2; CDR3 protein: CASSNAGPMNTEAFF
J gene: TRBJ2-7; V gene: TRBV5-1; CDR3 protein: CASSLRDYEQYF
J gene: TRBJ2-4; V gene: TRBV7-9; CDR3 protein: CASSLRLAGGAAKNIQYF
J gene: TRBJ2-7; V gene: TRBV5-1; CDR3 protein: CASSDGLSRLSYEQYF
J gene: TRBJ2-7; V gene: TRBV7-3; CDR3 protein: CASSLIAGAAYEQYF
J gene: TRBJ2-7; V gene: TRBV7-2; CDR3 protein: CASSPWTSGSEQYF
J gene: TRBJ2-5; V gene: TRBV29-1; CDR3 protein: CSVEPSGGRETQYF
J gene: TRBJ2-7; V gene: TRBV11-3; CDR3 protein: CASSLEGLEYEQYF
J gene: TRBJ1-6; V gene: TRBV6-1; CDR3 protein: CAQDRVDSPLHF
J gene: TRBJ2-2; V gene: TRBV7-9; CDR3 protein: CSSSLAGGTGELFF
J gene: TRBJ1-1; V gene: TRBV6-1; CDR3 protein: CASSVEAAGTEAFF